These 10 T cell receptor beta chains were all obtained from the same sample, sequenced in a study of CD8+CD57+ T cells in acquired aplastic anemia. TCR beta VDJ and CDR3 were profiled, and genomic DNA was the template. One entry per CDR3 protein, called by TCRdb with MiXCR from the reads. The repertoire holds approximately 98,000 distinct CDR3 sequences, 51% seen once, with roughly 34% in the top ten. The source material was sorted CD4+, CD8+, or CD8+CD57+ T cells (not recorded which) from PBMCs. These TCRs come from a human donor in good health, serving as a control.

The CDR3 coding sequence is TGTGCCTGGAGTGGAGAACTAGCGGGGGAAAAGGATGAGCAGTTCTTC. Translation: CAWSGELAGEKDEQFF. The genes are TRBV30 and TRBJ2-1; 11 nucleotides align to TRBD2. This CDR3 comprises 16 residues. The junction had 10 bases not matched to a gene; V was cut back by 1 base and J by 8 bases. Germline V gene data show CDR1 as GTSNPN and CDR2 as SVGIG (reference sequence).

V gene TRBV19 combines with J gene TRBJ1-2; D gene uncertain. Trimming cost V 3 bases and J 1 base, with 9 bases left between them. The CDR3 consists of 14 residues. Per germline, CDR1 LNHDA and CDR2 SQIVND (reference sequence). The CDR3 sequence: CASSIQDGNYGYTF. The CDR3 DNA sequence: TGTGCCAGTAGTATTCAGGACGGTAACTATGGCTACACCTTC.

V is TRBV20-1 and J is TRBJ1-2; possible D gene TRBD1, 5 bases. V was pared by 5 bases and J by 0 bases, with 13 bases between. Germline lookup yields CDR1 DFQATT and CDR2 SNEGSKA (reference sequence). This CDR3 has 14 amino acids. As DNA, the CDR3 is TGCAGTGCTTGGGACGGAGGAGCTAACTATGGCTACACCTTC. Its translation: CSAWDGGANYGYTF.

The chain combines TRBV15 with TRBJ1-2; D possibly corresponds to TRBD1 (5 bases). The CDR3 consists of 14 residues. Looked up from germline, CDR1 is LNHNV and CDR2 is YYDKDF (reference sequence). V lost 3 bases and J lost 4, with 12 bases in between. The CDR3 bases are TGTGCCACCAGCAGTCCTCAGGGAAGCTATGGCTACACCTTC. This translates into CATSSPQGSYGYTF. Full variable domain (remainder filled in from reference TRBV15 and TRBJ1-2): DAMVIQNPRYQVTQFGKPVTLSCSQTLNHNVMYWYQQKSSQAPKLLFHYYDKDFNNEADTPDNFQSRRPNTSFCFLDIRSPGLGDTAMYLCATSSPQGSYGYTFGSGTRLTVV.

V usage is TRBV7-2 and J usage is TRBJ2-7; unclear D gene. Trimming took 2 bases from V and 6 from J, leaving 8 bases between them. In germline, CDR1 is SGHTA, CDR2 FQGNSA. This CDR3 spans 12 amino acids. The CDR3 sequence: CASSLLSSEQYF. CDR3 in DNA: TGTGCCAGCAGCTTATTATCATCCGAGCAGTACTTC.

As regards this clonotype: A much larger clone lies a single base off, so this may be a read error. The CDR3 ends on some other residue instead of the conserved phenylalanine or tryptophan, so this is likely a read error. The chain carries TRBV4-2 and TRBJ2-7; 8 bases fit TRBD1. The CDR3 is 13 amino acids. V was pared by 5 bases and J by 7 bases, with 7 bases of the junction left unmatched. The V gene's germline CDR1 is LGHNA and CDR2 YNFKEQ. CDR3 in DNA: TGTGCCAGCAGCGGCGGGACAGGTGAAGAGCAGTACCTC. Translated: CASSGGTGEEQYL.

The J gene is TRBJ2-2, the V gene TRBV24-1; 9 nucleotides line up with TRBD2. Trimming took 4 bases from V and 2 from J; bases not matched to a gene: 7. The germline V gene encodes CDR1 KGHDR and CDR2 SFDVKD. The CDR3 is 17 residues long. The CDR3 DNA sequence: TGTGCCACCAGTGACCCTGCGACTAGCGGAAACACCGGGGAGCTGTTTTTT. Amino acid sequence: CATSDPATSGNTGELFF.

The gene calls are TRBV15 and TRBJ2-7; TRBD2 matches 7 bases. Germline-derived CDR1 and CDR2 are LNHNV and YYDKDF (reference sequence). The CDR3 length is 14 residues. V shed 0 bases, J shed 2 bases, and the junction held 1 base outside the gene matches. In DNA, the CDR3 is TGTGCCACCAGCAGAGAGGGGGGGACCTACGAGCAGTACTTC. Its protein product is CATSREGGTYEQYF.

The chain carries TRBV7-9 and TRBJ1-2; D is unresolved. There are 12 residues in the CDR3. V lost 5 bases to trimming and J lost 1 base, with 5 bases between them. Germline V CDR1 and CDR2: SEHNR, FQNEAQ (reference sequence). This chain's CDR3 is CASSPSNYGYTF. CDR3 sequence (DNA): TGTGCCAGCAGCCCAAGTAACTATGGCTACACCTTC. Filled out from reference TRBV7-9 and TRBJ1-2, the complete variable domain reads DTGVSQNPRHKITKRGQNVTFRCDPISEHNRLYWYRQTLGQGPEFLTYFQNEAQLEKSRLLSDRFSAERPKGSFSTLEIQRTEQGDSAMYLCASSPSNYGYTFGSGTRLTVV.

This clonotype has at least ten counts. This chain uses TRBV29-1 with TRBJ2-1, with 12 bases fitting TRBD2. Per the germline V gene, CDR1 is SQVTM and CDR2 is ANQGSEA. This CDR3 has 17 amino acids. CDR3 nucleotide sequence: TGCACCGGTTCCGGGCTAGCGGGGGGGCTTGTATACAATGAGCAGTTCTTC. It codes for CTGSGLAGGLVYNEQFF.